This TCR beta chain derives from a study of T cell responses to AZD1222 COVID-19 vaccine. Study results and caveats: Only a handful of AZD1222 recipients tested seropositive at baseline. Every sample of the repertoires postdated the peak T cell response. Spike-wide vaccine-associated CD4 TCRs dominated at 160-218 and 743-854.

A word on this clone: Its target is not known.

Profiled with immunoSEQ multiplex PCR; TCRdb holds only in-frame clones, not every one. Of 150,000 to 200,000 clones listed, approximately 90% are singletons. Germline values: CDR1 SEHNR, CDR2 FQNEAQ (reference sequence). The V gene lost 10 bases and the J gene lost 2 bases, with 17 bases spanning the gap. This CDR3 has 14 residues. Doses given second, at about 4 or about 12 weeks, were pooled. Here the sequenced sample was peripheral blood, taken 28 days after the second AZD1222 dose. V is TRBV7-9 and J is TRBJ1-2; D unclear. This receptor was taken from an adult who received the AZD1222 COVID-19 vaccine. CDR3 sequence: CATHAQALNYGYTF. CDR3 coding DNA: TGTGCCACCCATGCGCAGGCACTCAACTATGGCTACACCTTC.